These T cell receptor beta chains were read from a single sample in a study of CD8 T cells in Susac syndrome. TCRdb ran MiXCR on the immunoSEQ multiplex PCR reads and lists one entry per CDR3 protein. This sample has about 130,000 distinct CDR3 sequences, with around 96% found just once. The sample taken for sequencing was CD8+ T cells from PBMCs. Receptors originate from a human donor with Susac syndrome. Both conserved end residues are part of each CDR3. The D gene is left open where the match is weak. Part of the rows lack a size; the others show once, few, many or a class for expanded clones.

V gene	clone size	J gene	D gene	CDR3 DNA	CDR3 protein
TRBV7-3	-	TRBJ2-2	-	TGTGCCAGCCGGGAGGGGGCCACCGGGGAGCTGTTTTTT	CASREGATGELFF
TRBV5-1	once	TRBJ1-1	-	TGCGCCAGCAGCTTGCCACTTGGGGACCTGAACACTGAAGCTTTCTTT	CASSLPLGDLNTEAFF
TRBV20-1	-	TRBJ1-1	-	TGCAGTGCCAGTTCGGGGGACACTGAAGCTTTCTTT	CSASSGDTEAFF
TRBV6-2/TRBV6-3	-	TRBJ2-1	TRBD2	TGTGCCAGCAGTGAGAGGCTAGCGGGAGGGTATGAGCAGTTCTTC	CASSERLAGGYEQFF
TRBV10-3	-	TRBJ2-7	TRBD2	TGTGCCATGACTAGCGGGAGTAAGGACGAGCAGTACTTC	CAMTSGSKDEQYF
TRBV20-1	once	TRBJ1-2	-	TGCAGTGCTCACCCCCCGGGAGCAGGGATCGACTATGGCTACACCTTC	CSAHPPGAGIDYGYTF
TRBV6-5	-	TRBJ2-7	-	TGTGCCAGCAGTTATTATGGATCCGCCTACGAGCAGTACTTC	CASSYYGSAYEQYF
TRBV19	once	TRBJ1-2	-	TGTGCCAGCCACCGCTTCAACAGGGTTGGAGGCTACACCTTC	CASHRFNRVGGYTF
TRBV12-3/TRBV12-4	-	TRBJ2-3	-	TGTGCCAGCAGTTCCGAGCTAGATACGCAGTATTTT	CASSSELDTQYF
TRBV6-6	-	TRBJ2-7	-	TGTGCCGGGGGGTCGGGCTCCTACGAGCAGTACTTC	CAGGSGSYEQYF
TRBV6-1	once	TRBJ2-1	-	TGTGCCAGCAGTGAGTCGGTCCGGCTCAATGAGCAGTTCTTC	CASSESVRLNEQFF
TRBV11-1	-	TRBJ2-5	-	TGTGCCAGCAGCCCCGTTTCAGGGCGAGGCGGCCAACCAGGACAAGAGACCCAGTACTTC	CASSPVSGRGGQPGQETQYF
TRBV2	-	TRBJ2-2	-	TGTGCCAGCAGTGGGGCGGCCGGGGAGCTGTTTTTT	CASSGAAGELFF
TRBV20-1	-	TRBJ2-7	TRBD2	TGCAGTGCTAGAGAGTTAGCGGGAGCCCCCTACGAGCAGTACTTC	CSARELAGAPYEQYF
TRBV24-1	-	TRBJ2-2	TRBD1	TGTGCCACCAGTCGGGACAGGAGTACCGGGGAGCTGTTTTTT	CATSRDRSTGELFF
TRBV27	-	TRBJ2-1	TRBD2	TGTGCCAGCAGTTTATGGTCGGCGGGAGTGATCTACAATGAGCAGTTCTTC	CASSLWSAGVIYNEQFF
TRBV20-1	-	TRBJ2-5	TRBD2	TGCAGTGCTCGGACGGGAGGGCCCCAAGAGACCCAGTACTTC	CSARTGGPQETQYF
TRBV6-4	-	TRBJ2-3	-	TGTGCCAGCAGTGATGGAGGGCGTCAGGTCGATACGCAGTATTTT	CASSDGGRQVDTQYF
TRBV25-1	-	TRBJ1-1	-	TGTGCCAGCAGGATCGGCACAGGGAACACTGAAGCTTTCTTT	CASRIGTGNTEAFF
TRBV6-2/TRBV6-3	-	TRBJ1-1	-	TGTGCCAGCAGCTACCCTCCAGGTGAAGCTTTCTTT	CASSYPPGEAFF
TRBV15	-	TRBJ2-7	TRBD2	TGTGCCACCAGGACTAGCGGGGCCTACGAGCAGTACTTC	CATRTSGAYEQYF
TRBV7-8	once	TRBJ2-1	-	TGTGCCAGCAGATTCCGGGACACCGACAATGAGCAGTTCTTC	CASRFRDTDNEQFF
TRBV27	-	TRBJ2-5	TRBD2	TGTGCCAGCAGTATGGCTAGCGGGGGGGCTGAGGAGACCCAGTACTTC	CASSMASGGAEETQYF
TRBV27	-	TRBJ1-5	-	TGTGCCAGCAGTTTCTACCCTGGACACGTCAGCGATCAGCCCCAGCATTTT	CASSFYPGHVSDQPQHF
TRBV20-1	-	TRBJ2-7	TRBD1	TGCAGTGCTAGAGATGGGGACAGGAGATACGAGCAGTACTTC	CSARDGDRRYEQYF
TRBV9	-	TRBJ2-7	-	TGTGCCAGCAGCGCGACGGACGAAAGGTACGAGCAGTACTTC	CASSATDERYEQYF
TRBV30	once	TRBJ2-3	-	TGTGCCTGGACTCTCACAGATACGCAGTATTTT	CAWTLTDTQYF
TRBV20-1	-	TRBJ1-2	-	TGCAGTGCTCCCGGGGGAACCTCCGGCTATGGCTACACCTTC	CSAPGGTSGYGYTF
TRBV3-1	-	TRBJ1-3	-	TGTGCCAGCAGCCAACACGGGGCGGACTCTGGAAACACCATATATTTT	CASSQHGADSGNTIYF
TRBV4-1	-	TRBJ2-1	-	TGCGCCAGCAGCCAAGCCGGGGGTGATTACAATGAGCAGTTCTTC	CASSQAGGDYNEQFF
TRBV12-3/TRBV12-4	-	TRBJ2-3	-	TGTGCCAGCACTTCCCCTGGGAGTTCGGCAGATACGCAGTATTTT	CASTSPGSSADTQYF
TRBV4-1	-	TRBJ1-5	TRBD1	TGCGCCAGCAGCCCGAGGACAGGGGAAATTCAGCCCCAGCATTTT	CASSPRTGEIQPQHF
TRBV5-6	-	TRBJ1-1	-	TGTGCCAGCAGCTGGGCGGGCGGCGGTTTTGAAGCTTTCTTT	CASSWAGGGFEAFF
TRBV12-3/TRBV12-4	-	TRBJ1-1	TRBD1	TGTGCCAGCAGTTCCCGGGACAGGGATTCTCTGGGGACTGAAGCTTTCTTT	CASSSRDRDSLGTEAFF
TRBV7-8	once	TRBJ1-4	-	TGTGCCAGCAGCTGGACGGGGTGGACAGAAGGCTTTGGAAAACTGTTTTTT	CASSWTGWTEGFGKLFF
TRBV9	-	TRBJ2-1	-	TGTGCCAGCAGCGTAGCTTTGGGGGCCGATAACAATGAGCAGTTCTTC	CASSVALGADNNEQFF
TRBV4-3	-	TRBJ1-2	TRBD1	TGCGCCAGCAGCCCTGGCGGACAGGAGCTCTATGGCTACACCTTC	CASSPGGQELYGYTF
TRBV9	-	TRBJ1-6	TRBD1	TGTGCCAGCAGCCGAGACAGGGGGCCGAATTCACCCCTCCACTTT	CASSRDRGPNSPLHF
TRBV21-1	-	TRBJ2-7	-	TGTGCCAGCAGCTCTCCCTCGGGACTAGCGGCCTACGAGCAGTACTTC	CASSSPSGLAAYEQYF
TRBV10-1	-	TRBJ1-1	-	TGCGCCAGCAGTGAACCGGGAACTGAAGCTTTCTTT	CASSEPGTEAFF
TRBV28	-	TRBJ2-1	TRBD2	TGTGCCAGCAGTGACGGGACTAGCTTTACTAGCAATGAGCAGTTCTTC	CASSDGTSFTSNEQFF
TRBV19	-	TRBJ2-7	-	TGTGCCAGTAGCCTCGTTCGAAACTCTGCGCAGTACTTC	CASSLVRNSAQYF
TRBV6-4	-	TRBJ2-7	-	TGTGCCAGCAGCCCCAATTCTGAGGGGAGAAGCGAGCAGTACTTC	CASSPNSEGRSEQYF
TRBV27	-	TRBJ2-3	-	TGTGCCAGCAGTTTATGGCCCACAGATACGCAGTATTTT	CASSLWPTDTQYF
TRBV6-2/TRBV6-3	-	TRBJ1-5	-	TGTGCCAGCAGTTACAATGGGGGTCAGCCCCAGCATTTT	CASSYNGGQPQHF
TRBV7-9	-	TRBJ2-1	TRBD2	TGTGCCAGCAGCCTCACGGCGGGAGACTACAATGAGCAGTTCTTC	CASSLTAGDYNEQFF
TRBV12-3/TRBV12-4	-	TRBJ2-5	-	TGTGCCAGCAGAGCCGGGACCTCTGACCAGTACTTC	CASRAGTSDQYF